This TCR beta chain was recorded in a study of blood T cell repertoires in COVID-19. Study background: From T cells, B-cell-depleted T cells, or PBMCs came the material, which was cDNA or gDNA.

CDR3 length: 14 residues. Trimming stripped 6 bases from V and 1 base from J, with 12 bases between. Looked up from germline, CDR1 is MDHEN and CDR2 is SYDVKM. In the original processing: Amplification of reference gene primers provided the estimated nucleated cell counts. Assay used: immunoSEQ multiplex PCR; TCRdb lists only in-frame clones, some missing. The DNA gave D and trimming, while V, J and clone size come from that table. The sample records 200,000 or so clones, 70% to 85% being singletons. Specimen: peripheral blood. This TCR was sampled from a human donor with acute or convalescent COVID-19. The donor label of this sample is uncertain. The chain has TRBV28 and TRBJ1-2, with D uncertain. The CDR3 coding sequence is TGTGCCAGCAGCGGTAGTTTTGGTAACTATGGCTACACCTTC. It codes for CASSGSFGNYGYTF.